This entry describes one T cell receptor (beta chain). This clonotype was counted at least ten times. This clone's antigen is unknown. It has no much larger one-base neighbor in the sample; base qualities were not kept. The cysteine opens and the phenylalanine closes a CDR3 of 15 amino acids. CDR3 DNA is the only sequence kept; it has 45 bases, read in frame from the first base. CDR1 and CDR2, per the germline V gene, are SGHRS and YFSETQ. V lost 2 bases and J lost 2 bases; the stretch between them is 12 bases long. TCR cDNA was made using 5'RACE template switching, a step that added a universal primer site and unique molecular identifiers. Priming of cDNA synthesis was performed from both the TCR alpha and TCR beta constant segments. Library amplification involved two PCR steps, and the second step added sample barcodes and sequencing adapters. Sequencing of the libraries was done on either Illumina HiSeq 2500 (2x100 bp) or NovaSeq (2x150 bp). The study's processing was this. Demultiplexing of reads and collapsing into UMI consensus sequences were performed with MIGEC, and V(D)J alignment was carried out with MiXCR. Vaccine-responding clonotypes were identified with edgeR using replicate PBMC samples, with FDR below 0.01 and a log2 fold change above 5 up to day 15 being required. Each bulk clonotype received a CD4 or CD8 identity based on whether the sequenced CD4 or CD8 repertoire contained that clonotype at higher abundance. TCRdb applied fastp at Q25 and MiXCR to the public reads, then kept only in-frame beta chains. Records with the same CDR3 protein are collapsed into one entry carrying the most frequent genes and DNA. The V and J calls were not made by the authors but by TCRdb's processing. A total of roughly 120,000 distinct CDR3 sequences appear in this sample, roughly 7.2% of them only once. Over 2.5% of the sample goes to the ten largest clones.

The data were taken from a study of T cells after yellow fever vaccination (dated by TCRdb to 2018 to 2020). Study-wide context: The SMART-Seq v4 Ultra Low Input RNA kit was used to prepare libraries from fractions with low cell numbers. Two healthy male donors, one aged 18 to 30 and one aged 30 to 39 years, were included in the cohort. Bulk TCR alpha and beta repertoires were sequenced longitudinally to track T-cell clones before and after primary and booster YFV17D yellow fever vaccination. Blood samples were taken at several timepoints before and after primary and secondary immunization, and bulk PBMC replicates and cell subsets were isolated.

The study at large found these results: After the booster, most of the clones that had expanded following primary vaccination were detected again (roughly 97% of CD4 and 80% to 90% of CD8), which suggests that memory was broadly maintained. A small share of clonotypes occurred in both CD4 and CD8 compartments, likely arising from convergent recombination. Because abundant contaminating clonotypes from the bulk population could be contained in FACS-sorted repertoires, computational filtering was required. Compared with the primary T-cell response, the secondary T-cell response was faster but weaker, reaching its peak on day 5 rather than on day 15. Because the study included only a couple of donors, the extent to which the findings can be generalized is limited.

Taken with the paper, the label for treatment or condition translates to: live attenuated yellow fever vaccine strain. A standard Ficoll-Paque protocol was used to isolate PBMCs from peripheral blood. CD4 and CD8 T-cell fractions were isolated with Dynabeads CD4 and CD8 positive selection kits. TriZol was used to extract RNA from bulk PBMCs, CD4 and CD8 fractions, and dextramer-positive and dextramer-negative fractions. The specimen was CD4+ T cells sorted from PBMCs, collected roughly 45 days after the first yellow fever vaccination. In this chain, TRBV5-1 is recombined with TRBJ2-3, with the D call perhaps TRBD1 or TRBD2, each one matching 6 bases. The receptor's source is a man aged 18-30 years who received the YFV17D yellow fever vaccine. The CDR3 protein is CASSFFGGLTDTQYF. The DNA sequence follows: TGCGCCAGCAGCTTTTTCGGGGGCCTCACAGATACGCAGTATTTT.